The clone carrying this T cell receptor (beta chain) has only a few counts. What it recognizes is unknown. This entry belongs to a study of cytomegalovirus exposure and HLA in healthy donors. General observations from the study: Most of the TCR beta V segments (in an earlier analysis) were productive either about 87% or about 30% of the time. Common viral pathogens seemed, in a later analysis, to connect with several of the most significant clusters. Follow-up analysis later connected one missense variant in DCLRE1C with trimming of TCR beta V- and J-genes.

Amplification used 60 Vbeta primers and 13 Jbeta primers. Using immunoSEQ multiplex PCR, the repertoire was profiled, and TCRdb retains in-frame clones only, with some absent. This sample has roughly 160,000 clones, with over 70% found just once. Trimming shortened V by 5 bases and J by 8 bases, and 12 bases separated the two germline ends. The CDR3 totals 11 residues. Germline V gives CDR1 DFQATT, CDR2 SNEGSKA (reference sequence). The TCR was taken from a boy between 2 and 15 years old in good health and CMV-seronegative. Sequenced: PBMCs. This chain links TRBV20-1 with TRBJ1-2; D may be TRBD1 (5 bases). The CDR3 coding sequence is TGCAGTGCTTTAGGGGTGAGGGGCTACACCTTC. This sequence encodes CSALGVRGYTF.